This TCR beta chain came from a study of early T cells in non-severe SARS-CoV-2 infection. Whole-study context: RNA in bulk from unsorted whole blood was sequenced, and chains were unpaired.

This clonotype was seen a handful of times. TCRdb reprocessed the 5' RACE reads via MiXCR and lists one record per CDR3 protein. This sample yields some 120,000 distinct CDR3 sequences, of which about 16% are seen a single time; 21% belongs to the top ten. Trimming cost V 2 bases and J 6 bases; bases outside gene matches: 7. This CDR3 spans 16 amino acids. Looked up from germline, CDR1 is SGHTA and CDR2 is FQGNSA. V is TRBV7-2 and J is TRBJ2-1, with 10 bases matching TRBD2. The sequencing sample was made of whole blood. This TCR derives from an adult who was a healthcare worker with PCR-confirmed SARS-CoV-2 infection or an uninfected control (not recorded which). As DNA, the CDR3 is TGTGCCAGCAGCTTAATAGCGGGGGGTGACTTCAATGAGCAGTTCTTC. Translated: CASSLIAGGDFNEQFF. Full variable domain (missing parts from reference TRBV7-2 and TRBJ2-1): GAGVSQSPSNKVTEKGKDVELRCDPISGHTALYWYRQSLGQGLEFLIYFQGNSAPDKSGLPSDRFSAERTGGSVSTLTIQRTQQEDSAVYLCASSLIAGGDFNEQFFGPGTRLTVL.